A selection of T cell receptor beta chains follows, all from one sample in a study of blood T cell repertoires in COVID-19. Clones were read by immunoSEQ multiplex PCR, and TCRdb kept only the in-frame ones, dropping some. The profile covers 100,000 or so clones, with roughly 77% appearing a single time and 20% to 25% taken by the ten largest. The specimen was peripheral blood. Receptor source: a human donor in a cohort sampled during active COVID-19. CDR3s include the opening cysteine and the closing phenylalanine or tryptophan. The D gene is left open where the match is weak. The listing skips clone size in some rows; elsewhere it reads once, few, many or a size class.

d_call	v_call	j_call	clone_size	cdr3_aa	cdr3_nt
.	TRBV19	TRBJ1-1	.	CASRERVDPMNTEAFF	TGTGCCAGTAGGGAGAGGGTCGACCCGATGAACACTGAAGCTTTCTTT
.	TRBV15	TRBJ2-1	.	CATSRDLDYNEQFF	TGTGCCACCAGCAGAGATCTAGACTACAATGAGCAGTTCTTC
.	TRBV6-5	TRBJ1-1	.	CASSQGGEAFF	TGTGCCAGCAGTCAGGGCGGTGAAGCTTTCTTT
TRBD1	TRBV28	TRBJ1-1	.	CASSPQGGTEAFF	TGTGCCAGCAGCCCCCAGGGGGGCACTGAAGCTTTCTTT
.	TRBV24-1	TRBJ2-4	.	CATSDNRGAKNIQYF	TGTGCCACCAGTGATAATCGGGGGGCCAAAAACATTCAGTACTTC
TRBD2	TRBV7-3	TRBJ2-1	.	CASSLMGRTSGYNKQFF	TGTGCCAGCAGTTTAATGGGAAGGACTAGCGGTTACAATAAGCAGTTCTTC
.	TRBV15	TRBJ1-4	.	CATSRGTGSDEKLFF	TGTGCCACCAGCAGAGGAACAGGTAGTGATGAAAAACTGTTTTTT
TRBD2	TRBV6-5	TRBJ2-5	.	CASRGGETQYF	TGTGCCAGCAGGGGGGGGGAGACCCAGTACTTC
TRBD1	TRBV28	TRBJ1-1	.	CASSTPGQGSGTEAFF	TGTGCCAGCAGCACACCGGGACAGGGGAGTGGCACTGAAGCTTTCTTT
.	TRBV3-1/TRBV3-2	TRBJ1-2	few	CASKAGWSGGYTF	TGTGCCAGCAAGGCGGGGTGGAGTGGTGGCTACACCTTC
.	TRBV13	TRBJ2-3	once	CASSLRAGRTDTQYF	TGTGCCAGCAGCTTAAGGGCGGGACGCACGGATACGCAGTATTTT
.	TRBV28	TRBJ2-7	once	CASSPAGAPNSYEQYF	TGTGCCAGCAGTCCCGCGGGGGCACCTAACTCCTACGAGCAGTACTTC
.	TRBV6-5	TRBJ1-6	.	CASKDRYSPLHF	TGTGCCAGCAAGGACAGATATTCACCCCTCCACTTT
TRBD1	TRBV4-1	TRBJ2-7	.	CASSQTGTGNYEQYF	TGCGCCAGCAGCCAAACCGGGACAGGGAATTACGAGCAGTACTTC
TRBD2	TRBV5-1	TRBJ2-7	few	CASSLAGGEGRLEQYF	TGCGCCAGCAGCTTGGCGGGTGGGGAGGGCCGACTCGAGCAGTACTTC
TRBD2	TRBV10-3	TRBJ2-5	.	CAMKGEGGMRETQYF	TGTGCCATGAAAGGGGAGGGCGGGATGCGGGAGACCCAGTACTTC
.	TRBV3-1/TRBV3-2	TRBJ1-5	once	CASSPSGTAFESNQPQHF	TGTGCCAGCAGCCCGTCCGGGACTGCCTTCGAGAGCAATCAGCCCCAGCATTTT
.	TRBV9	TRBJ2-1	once	CASSVGPSDEQFF	TGTGCCAGCAGCGTAGGTCCTAGTGATGAGCAGTTCTTC
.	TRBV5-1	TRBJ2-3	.	CASSLVSGGRGDTQYF	TGCGCCAGCAGCTTGGTGTCGGGGGGCCGAGGAGATACGCAGTATTTT
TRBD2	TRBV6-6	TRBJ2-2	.	CASSRPGLAGSTGELFF	TGTGCCAGCAGTCGCCCGGGACTAGCGGGAAGCACCGGGGAGCTGTTTTTT
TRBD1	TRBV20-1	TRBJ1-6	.	CSASGSTTGQGVGSPLHF	TGCAGTGCTAGTGGTTCTACTACGGGACAGGGGGTGGGCTCACCCCTCCACTTT
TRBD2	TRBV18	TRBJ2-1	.	CASSPLVSGSSYNEQFF	TGTGCCAGCTCACCACTTGTTAGCGGGAGTTCCTACAATGAGCAGTTCTTC
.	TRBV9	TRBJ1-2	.	CASSVDVQMGGYTF	TGTGCCAGCAGCGTAGACGTACAGATGGGCGGCTACACCTTC
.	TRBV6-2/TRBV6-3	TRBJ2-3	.	CASSVGQYTQYF	TGTGCCAGCAGTGTTGGACAGTATACGCAGTATTTT
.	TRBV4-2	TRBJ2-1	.	CASSHTHAFNEQFF	TGTGCCAGCAGCCATACTCATGCGTTTAATGAGCAGTTCTTC
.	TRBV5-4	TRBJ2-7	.	CASSFRPADEQYF	TGTGCCAGCAGCTTCCGGCCCGCGGACGAGCAGTACTTC
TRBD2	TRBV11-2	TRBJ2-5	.	CASSLELASGSQETQYF	TGTGCCAGCAGCTTAGAGCTGGCTAGCGGGAGTCAAGAGACCCAGTACTTC
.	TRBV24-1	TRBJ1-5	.	CATSDSGQQQHF	TGTGCCACCAGTGATTCAGGACAACAGCAGCATTTT
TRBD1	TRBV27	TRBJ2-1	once	CASSSFDRGGDEQFF	TGTGCCAGCAGTTCGTTCGACAGGGGTGGGGATGAGCAGTTCTTC
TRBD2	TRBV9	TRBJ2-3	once	CASSVAGTNTQYF	TGTGCCAGCAGCGTAGCTGGGACTAATACGCAGTATTTT
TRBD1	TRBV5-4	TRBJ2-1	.	CASSPRTGIYNEQFF	TGTGCCAGCAGCCCTCGGACAGGGATTTACAATGAGCAGTTCTTC
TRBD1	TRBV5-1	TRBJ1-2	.	CASSDGIRTGLDYGYTF	TGCGCCAGCAGCGACGGCATCAGGACAGGGTTGGACTATGGCTACACCTTC
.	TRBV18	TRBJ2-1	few	CASSPPGGQEVNEQFF	TGTGCCAGCTCACCACCGGGGGGGCAGGAGGTCAATGAGCAGTTCTTC
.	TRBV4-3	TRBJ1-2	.	CASSQEGGARGLGYTF	TGCGCCAGCAGCCAAGAGGGAGGGGCGCGGGGATTAGGCTACACCTTC
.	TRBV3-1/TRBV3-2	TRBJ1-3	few	CASSQELSGNTIYF	TGTGCCAGCAGCCAAGAACTCTCTGGAAACACCATATATTTT